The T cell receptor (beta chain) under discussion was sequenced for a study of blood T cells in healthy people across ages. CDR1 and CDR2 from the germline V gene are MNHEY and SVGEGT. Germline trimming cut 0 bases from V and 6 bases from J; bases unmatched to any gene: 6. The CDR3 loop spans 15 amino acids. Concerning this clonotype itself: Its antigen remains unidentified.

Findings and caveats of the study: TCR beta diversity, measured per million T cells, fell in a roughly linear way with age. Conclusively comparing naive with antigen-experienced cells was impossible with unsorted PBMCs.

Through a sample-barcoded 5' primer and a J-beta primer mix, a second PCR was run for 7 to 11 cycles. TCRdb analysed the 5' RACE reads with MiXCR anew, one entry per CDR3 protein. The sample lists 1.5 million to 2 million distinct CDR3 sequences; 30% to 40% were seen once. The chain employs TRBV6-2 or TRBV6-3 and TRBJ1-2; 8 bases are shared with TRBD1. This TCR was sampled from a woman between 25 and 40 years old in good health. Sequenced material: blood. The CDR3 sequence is CASSYSRGHFDGYTF. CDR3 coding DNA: TGTGCCAGCAGTTACTCCAGGGGGCATTTCGATGGCTACACCTTC.